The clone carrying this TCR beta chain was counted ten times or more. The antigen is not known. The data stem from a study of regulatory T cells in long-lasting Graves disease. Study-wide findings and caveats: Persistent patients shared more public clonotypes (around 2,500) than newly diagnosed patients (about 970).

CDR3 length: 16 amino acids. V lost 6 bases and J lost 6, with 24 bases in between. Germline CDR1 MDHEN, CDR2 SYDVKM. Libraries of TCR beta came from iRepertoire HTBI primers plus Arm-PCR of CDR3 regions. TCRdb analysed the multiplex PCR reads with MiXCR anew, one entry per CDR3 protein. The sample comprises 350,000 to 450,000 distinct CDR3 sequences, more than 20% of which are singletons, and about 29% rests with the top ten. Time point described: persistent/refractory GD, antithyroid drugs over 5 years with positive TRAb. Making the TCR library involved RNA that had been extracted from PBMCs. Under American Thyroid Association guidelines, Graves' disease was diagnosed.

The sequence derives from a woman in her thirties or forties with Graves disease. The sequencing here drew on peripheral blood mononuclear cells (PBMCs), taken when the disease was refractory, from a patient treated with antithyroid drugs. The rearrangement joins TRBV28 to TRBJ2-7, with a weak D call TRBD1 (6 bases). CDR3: CASSWGHRVRFCEQYF. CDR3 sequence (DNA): TGTGCCAGCAGCTGGGGACACAGGGTTAGGTTCTGCGAGCAGTACTTC.